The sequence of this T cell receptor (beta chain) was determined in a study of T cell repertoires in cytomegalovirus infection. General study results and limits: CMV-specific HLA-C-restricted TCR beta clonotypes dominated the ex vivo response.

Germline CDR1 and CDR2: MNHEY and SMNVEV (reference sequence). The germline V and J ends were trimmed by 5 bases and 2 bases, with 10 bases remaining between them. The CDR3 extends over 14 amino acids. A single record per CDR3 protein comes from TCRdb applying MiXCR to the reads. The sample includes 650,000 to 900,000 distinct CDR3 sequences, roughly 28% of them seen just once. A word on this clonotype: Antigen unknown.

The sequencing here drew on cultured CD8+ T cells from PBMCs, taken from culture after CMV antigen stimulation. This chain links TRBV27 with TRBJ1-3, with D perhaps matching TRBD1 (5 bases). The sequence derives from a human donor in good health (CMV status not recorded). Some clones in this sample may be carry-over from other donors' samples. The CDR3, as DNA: TGTGCCAGCAGTCCTTCAGGGACTGGAAACACCATATATTTT. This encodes CASSPSGTGNTIYF.